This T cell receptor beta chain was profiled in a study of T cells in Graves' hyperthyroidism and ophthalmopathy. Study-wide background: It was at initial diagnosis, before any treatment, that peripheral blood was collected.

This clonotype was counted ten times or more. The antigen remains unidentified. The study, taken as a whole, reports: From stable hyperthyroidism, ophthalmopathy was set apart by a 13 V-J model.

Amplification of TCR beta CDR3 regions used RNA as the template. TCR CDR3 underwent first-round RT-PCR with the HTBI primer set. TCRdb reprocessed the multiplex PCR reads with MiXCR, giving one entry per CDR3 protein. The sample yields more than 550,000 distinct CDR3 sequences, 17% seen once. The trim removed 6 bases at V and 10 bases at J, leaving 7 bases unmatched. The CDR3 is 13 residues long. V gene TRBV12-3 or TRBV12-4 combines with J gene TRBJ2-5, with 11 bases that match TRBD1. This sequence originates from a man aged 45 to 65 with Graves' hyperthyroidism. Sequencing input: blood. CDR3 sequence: CASREQGTGGQYF. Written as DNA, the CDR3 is TGTGCCAGCAGAGAGCAAGGGACAGGGGGCCAGTACTTC.